The clone carrying this T cell receptor (beta chain) has ten or more counts. Its antigen is currently unknown. A patient was excluded if there was uncontrolled infection, other autoimmune disease, pregnancy or lactation. The data stem from a study of T cells in Graves' hyperthyroidism and ophthalmopathy. Study outcomes and limitations: Expanded thyroid clonotypes (above 0.001) were mostly also found in blood.

Germline V gene data show CDR1 as MNHEY and CDR2 as SVGEGT. The CDR3 is made up of 14 amino acids. V dropped 11 bases and J dropped 2; count of bases not matched to a gene: 7. There were TCR beta CDR3 regions amplified from RNA transcripts. The HTBI primer set served for first-round RT-PCR of the TCR CDR3. TCRdb processed the multiplex PCR reads anew with MiXCR; each CDR3 protein has one entry. Of hundreds of thousands of distinct CDR3 sequences listed, roughly 15% are singletons. This TCR derives from a woman between 40 and 55 years old with Graves' ophthalmopathy. The V gene is TRBV6-2 or TRBV6-3, the J gene TRBJ2-7; TRBD1 matches 12 bases. The sequenced sample consisted of blood. The chain's CDR3 is CAVRRDRGPYEQYF. The CDR3 DNA reads TGTGCCGTACGCCGGGACAGGGGGCCCTACGAGCAGTACTTC.